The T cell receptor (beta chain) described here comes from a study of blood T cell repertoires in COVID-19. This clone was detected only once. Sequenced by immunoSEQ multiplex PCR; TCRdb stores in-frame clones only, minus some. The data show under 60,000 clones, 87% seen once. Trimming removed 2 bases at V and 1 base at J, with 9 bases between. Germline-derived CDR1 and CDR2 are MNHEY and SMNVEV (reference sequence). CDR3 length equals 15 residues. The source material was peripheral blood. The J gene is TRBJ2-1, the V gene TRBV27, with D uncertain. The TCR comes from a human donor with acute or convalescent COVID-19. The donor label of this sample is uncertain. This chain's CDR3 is CASSLSVQSYNEQFF. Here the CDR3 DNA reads TGTGCCAGCAGTTTAAGCGTCCAGTCCTACAATGAGCAGTTCTTC.